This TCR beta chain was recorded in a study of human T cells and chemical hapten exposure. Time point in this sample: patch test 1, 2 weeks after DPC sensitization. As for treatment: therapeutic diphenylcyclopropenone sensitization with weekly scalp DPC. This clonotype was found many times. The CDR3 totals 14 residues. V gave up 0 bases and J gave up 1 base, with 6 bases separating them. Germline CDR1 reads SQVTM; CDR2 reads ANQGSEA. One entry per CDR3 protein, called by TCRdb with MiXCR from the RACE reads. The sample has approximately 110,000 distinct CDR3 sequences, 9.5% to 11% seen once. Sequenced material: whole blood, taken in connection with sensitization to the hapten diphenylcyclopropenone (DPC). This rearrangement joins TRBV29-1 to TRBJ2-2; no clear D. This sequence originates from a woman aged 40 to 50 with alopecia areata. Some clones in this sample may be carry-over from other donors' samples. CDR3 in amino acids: CSVEEDWNTGELFF. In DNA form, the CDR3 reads TGCAGCGTTGAAGAAGACTGGAACACCGGGGAGCTGTTTTTT.